The clone carrying this TCR beta chain turned up a few times. Germline CDR1 SGHTA, CDR2 FQGTGA. This CDR3 spans 16 amino acids. Deletions cut 4 bases from V and 2 bases from J, with 12 bases between. These data come from a study of T cell changes during pregnancy in multiple sclerosis. Here immunoSEQ multiplex PCR was the method, and the copy in TCRdb shows in-frame clones only, minus some. The sample gives about 73,000 clones, roughly 92% of which show up once; 2.8% is in the top ten. The chain employs TRBV7-3 and TRBJ2-6; no firm D call. The sequence derives from a female donor in good health, enrolled as a control in a pregnancy study. Sequencing was performed on peripheral blood, taken in the third trimester of pregnancy. DNA for the CDR3: TGTGCCAGCAGCTCGACTCCCTTACCTGGGGCCAACGTCCTGACTTTC. Protein: CASSSTPLPGANVLTF.